This is a list of T cell receptor beta chains from one sample in a study of CD4 T cells in relation to SARS-CoV-2 and coronaviruses. Their recognized antigens are unknown. This table comes from immunoSEQ multiplex PCR, and its TCRdb copy is limited to in-frame clones, with some not included. The sample carries about 47,000 clones, 82% recorded once. Sequencing was carried out using naive CD4+ T cells from PBMCs, cultured in vitro. The receptor set was obtained from an adult with COVID-19. Each CDR3 is given with its conserved first and last residue. Fields, in order: J gene, D gene, clone size, V gene, CDR3 DNA, CDR3 protein. The D gene is left open where the match is weak. Where a row states a size, it is once, few, many or the class of an expanded clone; other rows omit it.

J gene: TRBJ2-7
D gene: -
clone size: -
V gene: TRBV11-2
CDR3 DNA: TGTGCCAGCAGCCCGTTTTCGAGCTACGAGCAGTACTTC
CDR3 protein: CASSPFSSYEQYF

J gene: TRBJ2-3
D gene: -
clone size: -
V gene: TRBV12-5
CDR3 DNA: TGTGCTAGTGGTTTGGTACTGGGTCGGGACTCAGCTAGCACAGATACGCAGTATTTT
CDR3 protein: CASGLVLGRDSASTDTQYF

J gene: TRBJ1-6
D gene: -
clone size: -
V gene: TRBV6-5
CDR3 DNA: TGTGCCAGCTGTACCCGGGACCGTAATTCACCCCTCCACTTT
CDR3 protein: CASCTRDRNSPLHF

J gene: TRBJ2-1
D gene: -
clone size: -
V gene: TRBV5-1
CDR3 DNA: TGCGCCAGCAGCTTGGCTTCATACAATGAGCAGTTCTTC
CDR3 protein: CASSLASYNEQFF

J gene: TRBJ2-7
D gene: -
clone size: -
V gene: TRBV20-1
CDR3 DNA: TGCAGTGCTAGTGGGGGCGGGAGCTTGACCTACGAGCAGTACTTC
CDR3 protein: CSASGGGSLTYEQYF

J gene: TRBJ2-7
D gene: TRBD2
clone size: -
V gene: TRBV30
CDR3 DNA: TGTGCCTGGAGTGTACGGCTAGCGGGAGACGAGCAGTACTTC
CDR3 protein: CAWSVRLAGDEQYF

J gene: TRBJ2-1
D gene: -
clone size: once
V gene: TRBV29-1
CDR3 DNA: TGCAGCGATACCAGGGGTATATTTTTCGGTGAGCAGTTCTTC
CDR3 protein: CSDTRGIFFGEQFF

J gene: TRBJ2-5
D gene: -
clone size: -
V gene: TRBV4-1
CDR3 DNA: TGCGCCAGCAGCCAAGGGGTTCCCAGACGGACCCAGTACTTC
CDR3 protein: CASSQGVPRRTQYF

J gene: TRBJ1-5
D gene: -
clone size: -
V gene: TRBV7-2
CDR3 DNA: TGTGCCAGCAGCCTCCGGGACGGTTTCAATCAGCCCCAGCATTTT
CDR3 protein: CASSLRDGFNQPQHF

J gene: TRBJ2-7
D gene: TRBD1
clone size: -
V gene: TRBV4-1
CDR3 DNA: TGCGCCAGCAGCCTCCAGAGGGGGCCGGGAGAGCAGTACTTC
CDR3 protein: CASSLQRGPGEQYF

J gene: TRBJ2-7
D gene: -
clone size: -
V gene: TRBV2
CDR3 DNA: TGTGCCAGCAGTAGCGGCTACGAGCAGTACTTC
CDR3 protein: CASSSGYEQYF

J gene: TRBJ2-3
D gene: -
clone size: -
V gene: TRBV24-1
CDR3 DNA: TGTGCCACCAGTGATCCGGGGGAACCACCGGATACGCAGTATTTT
CDR3 protein: CATSDPGEPPDTQYF

J gene: TRBJ1-1
D gene: -
clone size: -
V gene: TRBV2
CDR3 DNA: TGTGCCAGTTGGGAGGGGGTCGGCACTGAAGCTTTCTTT
CDR3 protein: CASWEGVGTEAFF

J gene: TRBJ1-6
D gene: -
clone size: -
V gene: TRBV30
CDR3 DNA: TGTGCCTGGGACCGGGGGGGGGCCCGGAATTCACCCCTCCACTTT
CDR3 protein: CAWDRGGARNSPLHF

J gene: TRBJ2-3
D gene: -
clone size: -
V gene: TRBV6-2/TRBV6-3
CDR3 DNA: TGTGCCAGCAGCGTCCTATGGTCTAGCACAGATACGCAGTATTTT
CDR3 protein: CASSVLWSSTDTQYF

J gene: TRBJ2-7
D gene: TRBD2
clone size: -
V gene: TRBV18
CDR3 DNA: TGTGCCAGCTCACGGGAAACTAGCGGGAGTGGCGAGCAGTACTTC
CDR3 protein: CASSRETSGSGEQYF

J gene: TRBJ2-3
D gene: -
clone size: -
V gene: TRBV7-9
CDR3 DNA: TGTGCCAGCAGCTTAGCTCTGGGATATAGCGGCCTCACAGATACGCAGTATTTT
CDR3 protein: CASSLALGYSGLTDTQYF

J gene: TRBJ1-5
D gene: -
clone size: once
V gene: TRBV4-1
CDR3 DNA: TGCGCCAGCAGCCCCGCGGGGGGCGCCCATCAGCCCCAGCATTTT
CDR3 protein: CASSPAGGAHQPQHF

J gene: TRBJ2-6
D gene: -
clone size: -
V gene: TRBV7-9
CDR3 DNA: TGTGCCGGGCCGGGACCCGAAGCGTCTGGGGCCAACGTCCTGACTTTC
CDR3 protein: CAGPGPEASGANVLTF

J gene: TRBJ2-3
D gene: -
clone size: -
V gene: TRBV24-1
CDR3 DNA: TGTGCCACCGCGTGGGGGGGCGATACGCAGTATTTT
CDR3 protein: CATAWGGDTQYF

J gene: TRBJ1-6
D gene: -
clone size: few
V gene: TRBV28
CDR3 DNA: TGTGCCAGCAGTTTATCCCCAGTAAATTCACCCCTCCACTTT
CDR3 protein: CASSLSPVNSPLHF

J gene: TRBJ2-5
D gene: -
clone size: -
V gene: TRBV7-8
CDR3 DNA: TGTGCCAGCAGCTTCTACAGGATGCCCGTAGAGACCCAGTACTTC
CDR3 protein: CASSFYRMPVETQYF

J gene: TRBJ2-7
D gene: TRBD2
clone size: -
V gene: TRBV3-1/TRBV3-2
CDR3 DNA: TGTGCCAGCAGACGAGGGACTAGCGGGAGGGGGGAGCAGTACTTC
CDR3 protein: CASRRGTSGRGEQYF

J gene: TRBJ2-2
D gene: -
clone size: -
V gene: TRBV7-9
CDR3 DNA: TGTGCCAGCAGCTTTCGTCGGACTACCGGGGAGCTGTTTTTT
CDR3 protein: CASSFRRTTGELFF

J gene: TRBJ1-2
D gene: -
clone size: -
V gene: TRBV28
CDR3 DNA: TGTGCCAGCAGTGACAGCTTCTATGGCTACACCTTC
CDR3 protein: CASSDSFYGYTF

J gene: TRBJ2-2
D gene: -
clone size: -
V gene: TRBV9
CDR3 DNA: TGTGCCAGCAGCGTAGACCGGGGGTTCGCCGGGGAGCTGTTTTTT
CDR3 protein: CASSVDRGFAGELFF

J gene: TRBJ1-6
D gene: -
clone size: -
V gene: TRBV5-4
CDR3 DNA: TGTGCCAGCAGCTTGGGAGACAGCAATTCACCCCTCCACTTT
CDR3 protein: CASSLGDSNSPLHF

J gene: TRBJ2-7
D gene: TRBD2
clone size: -
V gene: TRBV6-2/TRBV6-3
CDR3 DNA: TGTGCCAGCAGTTGGACTAGCGGGAGCTCCGAGCAGTACTTC
CDR3 protein: CASSWTSGSSEQYF

J gene: TRBJ2-1
D gene: TRBD2
clone size: -
V gene: TRBV5-1
CDR3 DNA: TGCGCCAGCAGCTTATCACCCCCCCCTCAGCTAGCGGGAGGGAGGAATGAGCAGTTCTTC
CDR3 protein: CASSLSPPPQLAGGRNEQFF

J gene: TRBJ2-1
D gene: -
clone size: -
V gene: TRBV3-1/TRBV3-2
CDR3 DNA: TGTGCCAGCGCATCGCGGGCCTCCTACAATGAGCAGTTCTTC
CDR3 protein: CASASRASYNEQFF

J gene: TRBJ1-1
D gene: -
clone size: -
V gene: TRBV6-2/TRBV6-3
CDR3 DNA: TGTGCCAGCAGCGGACTGGAAAACACTGAAGCTTTCTTT
CDR3 protein: CASSGLENTEAFF

J gene: TRBJ2-1
D gene: -
clone size: few
V gene: TRBV27
CDR3 DNA: TGTGCCAGCAGTTTAAGAATTTCGGCCAGATACAATGAGCAGTTCTTC
CDR3 protein: CASSLRISARYNEQFF

J gene: TRBJ2-5
D gene: -
clone size: -
V gene: TRBV21-1
CDR3 DNA: TGTGCCAGCGCCGACAGGGAAGAGACCCAGTACTTC
CDR3 protein: CASADREETQYF

J gene: TRBJ2-7
D gene: TRBD1
clone size: -
V gene: TRBV6-6
CDR3 DNA: TGTGCCAGCAGTTCCTGGACAGGGGGTGTACACGAGCAGTACTTC
CDR3 protein: CASSSWTGGVHEQYF

J gene: TRBJ2-7
D gene: -
clone size: -
V gene: TRBV7-8
CDR3 DNA: TGTGCCAGCAGCCCTAAATTTGCCTGGCGGGATGGTAACGAGCAGTACTTC
CDR3 protein: CASSPKFAWRDGNEQYF

J gene: TRBJ2-2
D gene: -
clone size: -
V gene: TRBV4-3
CDR3 DNA: TGCGCCAGCAGCCAAGATTCGTGGGGGGAGCTGTTTTTT
CDR3 protein: CASSQDSWGELFF

J gene: TRBJ2-7
D gene: -
clone size: -
V gene: TRBV15
CDR3 DNA: TGTGCCACCAGCGGCGAGCAGTACTTC
CDR3 protein: CATSGEQYF

J gene: TRBJ2-7
D gene: -
clone size: -
V gene: TRBV2
CDR3 DNA: TGTGCCAGCAGTGAAGCGTTAATCGGTCTCGAGCAGTACTTC
CDR3 protein: CASSEALIGLEQYF

J gene: TRBJ2-6
D gene: TRBD1
clone size: -
V gene: TRBV5-1
CDR3 DNA: TGCGCCAGCAGATCACAGGGGGCGAGGCCTGGGGCCAACGTCCTGACTTTC
CDR3 protein: CASRSQGARPGANVLTF

J gene: TRBJ2-1
D gene: -
clone size: -
V gene: TRBV19
CDR3 DNA: TGTGCCAGTAGTCCCCCGGGACTCCACTCCTACAATGAGCAGTTCTTC
CDR3 protein: CASSPPGLHSYNEQFF

J gene: TRBJ2-2
D gene: -
clone size: -
V gene: TRBV28
CDR3 DNA: TGTGCCAGCTTCAGGGGACGGGGAGGTCAAAAGAAGAGGACCGGGGAGCTGTTTTTT
CDR3 protein: CASFRGRGGQKKRTGELFF

J gene: TRBJ1-6
D gene: -
clone size: -
V gene: TRBV20-1
CDR3 DNA: TGCAGTGCTTTATCGTTCGCGCTCCACTTT
CDR3 protein: CSALSFALHF

J gene: TRBJ2-1
D gene: -
clone size: few
V gene: TRBV7-9
CDR3 DNA: TGTGCCAGCAGCCACGCGGCGGGAAACAATGAGCAGTTCTTC
CDR3 protein: CASSHAAGNNEQFF

J gene: TRBJ2-1
D gene: -
clone size: -
V gene: TRBV15
CDR3 DNA: TGTGCCACCAGCAGAGCATATACAGGGATTGAGCAGTTCTTC
CDR3 protein: CATSRAYTGIEQFF

J gene: TRBJ2-3
D gene: -
clone size: once
V gene: TRBV25-1
CDR3 DNA: TGTGCCAGCAGTGATGATAGATCAGGGTTCGCGCAGTATTTT
CDR3 protein: CASSDDRSGFAQYF

J gene: TRBJ2-7
D gene: -
clone size: few
V gene: TRBV4-1
CDR3 DNA: TGCGCCAGCAGCCGCCCCCCGGGAGAAGGGGGCGGTGAGGAGCAGTACTTC
CDR3 protein: CASSRPPGEGGGEEQYF

J gene: TRBJ2-7
D gene: TRBD2
clone size: -
V gene: TRBV7-8
CDR3 DNA: TGTGCCAGCAGCTTCAAAGCAGCGGGAGTCTACGAGCAGTACTTC
CDR3 protein: CASSFKAAGVYEQYF

J gene: TRBJ1-6
D gene: -
clone size: -
V gene: TRBV20-1
CDR3 DNA: TGCAGTGCTAGTTCGTCACAACAGAATTCACCCCTCCACTTT
CDR3 protein: CSASSSQQNSPLHF

J gene: TRBJ2-5
D gene: TRBD2
clone size: -
V gene: TRBV2
CDR3 DNA: TGTGCCAGCAGTCCGCCGTCCGGGACTAGCGGGAAAGAGACCCAGTACTTC
CDR3 protein: CASSPPSGTSGKETQYF

J gene: TRBJ2-3
D gene: TRBD2
clone size: -
V gene: TRBV28
CDR3 DNA: TGTGCCAGCAGTTTACTTAGTCCGGGACTATCCTTCACAGATACGCAGTATTTT
CDR3 protein: CASSLLSPGLSFTDTQYF

J gene: TRBJ1-2
D gene: -
clone size: -
V gene: TRBV19
CDR3 DNA: TGTGCCAGTAGTATGTCGGAAGTTTTCACCTTC
CDR3 protein: CASSMSEVFTF

J gene: TRBJ2-7
D gene: TRBD2
clone size: few
V gene: TRBV2
CDR3 DNA: TGTGCCAGCAGTGATTATGAAGGGCTAGCGGGAAAAGGTTACGAGCAGTACTTC
CDR3 protein: CASSDYEGLAGKGYEQYF

J gene: TRBJ1-2
D gene: -
clone size: once
V gene: TRBV28
CDR3 DNA: TGTGCCAGCAGTTTACTCCAGGCCCTCTATGGCTACACCTTC
CDR3 protein: CASSLLQALYGYTF

J gene: TRBJ2-1
D gene: -
clone size: -
V gene: TRBV6-1
CDR3 DNA: TGTGCCAGCAGTGAACAGGGACACAATGAGCAGTTCTTC
CDR3 protein: CASSEQGHNEQFF

J gene: TRBJ2-5
D gene: TRBD1
clone size: -
V gene: TRBV4-3
CDR3 DNA: TGCGCCAGCAGCCCCAACGGACAGGGGACCCAAGAGACCCAGTACTTC
CDR3 protein: CASSPNGQGTQETQYF

J gene: TRBJ2-7
D gene: -
clone size: few
V gene: TRBV28
CDR3 DNA: TGTGCCAGCACTCAGTCACCCGGTGGGTACTTC
CDR3 protein: CASTQSPGGYF

J gene: TRBJ2-3
D gene: -
clone size: -
V gene: TRBV6-2/TRBV6-3
CDR3 DNA: TGTGCCAGCAGTTACCGGGAGACAGATACGCAGTATTTT
CDR3 protein: CASSYRETDTQYF

J gene: TRBJ2-7
D gene: -
clone size: -
V gene: TRBV19
CDR3 DNA: TGTGCCAGTAGTATACTCGTAGGGGACGGCGAGCAGTACTTC
CDR3 protein: CASSILVGDGEQYF

J gene: TRBJ2-7
D gene: TRBD2
clone size: -
V gene: TRBV7-7
CDR3 DNA: TGTGCTAGCAGCTTAGTCCCCAAGCGGGGGCTCTCCTACGAGCAGTACTTC
CDR3 protein: CASSLVPKRGLSYEQYF